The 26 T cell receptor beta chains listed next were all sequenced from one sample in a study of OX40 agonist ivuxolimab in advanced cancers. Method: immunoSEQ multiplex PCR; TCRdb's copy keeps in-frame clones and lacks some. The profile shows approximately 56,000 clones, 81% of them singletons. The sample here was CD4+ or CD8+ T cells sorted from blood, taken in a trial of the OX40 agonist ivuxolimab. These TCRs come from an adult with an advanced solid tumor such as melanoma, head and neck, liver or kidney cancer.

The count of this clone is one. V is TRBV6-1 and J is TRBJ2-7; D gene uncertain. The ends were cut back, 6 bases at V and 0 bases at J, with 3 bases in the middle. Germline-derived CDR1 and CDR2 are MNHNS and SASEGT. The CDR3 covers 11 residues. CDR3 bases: TGTGCCAGCAGGAGCTCCTACGAGCAGTACTTC. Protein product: CASRSSYEQYF.

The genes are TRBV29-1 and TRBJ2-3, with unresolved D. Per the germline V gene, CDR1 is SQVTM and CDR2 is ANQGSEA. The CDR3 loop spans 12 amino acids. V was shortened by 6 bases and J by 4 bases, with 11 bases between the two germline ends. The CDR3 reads CSVRELADTQYF. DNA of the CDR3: TGCAGCGTGCGAGAGCTCGCAGATACGCAGTATTTT.

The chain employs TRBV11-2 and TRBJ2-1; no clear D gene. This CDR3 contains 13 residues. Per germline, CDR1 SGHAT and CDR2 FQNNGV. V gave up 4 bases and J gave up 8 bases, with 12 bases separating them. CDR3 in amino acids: CASSSVLGYEQFF. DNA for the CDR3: TGTGCCAGCAGCTCCGTGTTGGGGTATGAGCAGTTCTTC.

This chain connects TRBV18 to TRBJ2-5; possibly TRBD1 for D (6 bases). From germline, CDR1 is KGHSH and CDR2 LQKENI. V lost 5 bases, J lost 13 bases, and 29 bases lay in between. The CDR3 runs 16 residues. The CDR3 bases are TGTGCCAGCTCATCGACAGATTCTCGGGACATCTCCTTGCCGTACTTC. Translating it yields CASSSTDSRDISLPYF. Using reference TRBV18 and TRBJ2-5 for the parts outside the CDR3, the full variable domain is NAGVMQNPRHLVRRRGQEARLRCSPMKGHSHVYWYRQLPEEGLKFMVYLQKENIIDESGMPKERFSAEFPKEGPSILRIQQVVRGDSAAYFCASSSTDSRDISLPYFGPGTRLLVL.

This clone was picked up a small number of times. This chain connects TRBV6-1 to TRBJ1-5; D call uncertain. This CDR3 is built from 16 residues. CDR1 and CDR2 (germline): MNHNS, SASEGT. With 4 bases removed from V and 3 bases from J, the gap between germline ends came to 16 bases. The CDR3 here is CASSGIRLLDNQPQHF. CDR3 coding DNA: TGTGCCAGCAGTGGAATCAGGTTACTAGACAATCAGCCCCAGCATTTT.

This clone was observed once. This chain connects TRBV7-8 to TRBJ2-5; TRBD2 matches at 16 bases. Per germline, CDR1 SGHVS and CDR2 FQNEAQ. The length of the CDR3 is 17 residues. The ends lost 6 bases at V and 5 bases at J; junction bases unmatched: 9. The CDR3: CASRPRGLAGGTETQYF. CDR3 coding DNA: TGTGCCAGCAGGCCCCGGGGACTAGCGGGGGGGACGGAGACCCAGTACTTC.

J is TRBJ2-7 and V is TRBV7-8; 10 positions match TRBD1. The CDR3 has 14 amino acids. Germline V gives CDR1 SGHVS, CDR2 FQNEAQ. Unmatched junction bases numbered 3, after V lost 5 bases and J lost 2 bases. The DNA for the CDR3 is TGTGCCAGCAGCGCAGACAGGGGGCCCTACGAGCAGTACTTC. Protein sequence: CASSADRGPYEQYF. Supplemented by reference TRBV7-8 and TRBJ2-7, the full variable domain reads GAGVSQSPRYKVAKRGQDVALRCDPISGHVSLFWYQQALGQGPEFLTYFQNEAQLDKSGLPSDRFFAERPEGSVSTLKIQRTQQEDSAVYLCASSADRGPYEQYFGPGTRLTVT.

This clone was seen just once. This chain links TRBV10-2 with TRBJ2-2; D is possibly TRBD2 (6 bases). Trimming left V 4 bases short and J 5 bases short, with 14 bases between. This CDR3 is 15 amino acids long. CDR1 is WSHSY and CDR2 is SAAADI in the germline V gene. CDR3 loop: CASSGKGGVTGELFF. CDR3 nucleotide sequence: TGCGCCAGCAGTGGTAAAGGAGGGGTTACCGGGGAGCTGTTTTTT.

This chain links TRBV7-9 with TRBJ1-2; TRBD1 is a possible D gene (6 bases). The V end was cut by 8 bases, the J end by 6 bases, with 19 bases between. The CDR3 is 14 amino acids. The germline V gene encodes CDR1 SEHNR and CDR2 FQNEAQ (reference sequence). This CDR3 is CASHRFGTGHGYTF. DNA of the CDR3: TGTGCCAGCCATCGTTTTGGTACAGGGCATGGCTACACCTTC.

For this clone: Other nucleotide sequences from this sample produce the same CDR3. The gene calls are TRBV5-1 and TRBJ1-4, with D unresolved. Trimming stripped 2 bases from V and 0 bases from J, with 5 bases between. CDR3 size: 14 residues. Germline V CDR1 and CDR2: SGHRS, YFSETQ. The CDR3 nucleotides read TGCGCCAGCAGCTTAGGGACAACTAATGAAAAACTGTTTTTT. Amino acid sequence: CASSLGTTNEKLFF.

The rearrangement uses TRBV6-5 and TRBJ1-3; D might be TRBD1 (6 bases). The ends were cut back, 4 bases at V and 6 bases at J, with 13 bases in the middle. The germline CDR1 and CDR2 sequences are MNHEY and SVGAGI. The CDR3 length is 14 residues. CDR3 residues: CASSFSDRPNTIYF. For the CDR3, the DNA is TGTGCCAGCAGTTTCTCCGACAGGCCAAACACCATATATTTT.

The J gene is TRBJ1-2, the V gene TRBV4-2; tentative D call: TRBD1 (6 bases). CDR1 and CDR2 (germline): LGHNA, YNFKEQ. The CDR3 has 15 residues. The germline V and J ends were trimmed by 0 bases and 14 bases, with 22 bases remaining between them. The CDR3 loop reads CASSQEAFMRDILTF. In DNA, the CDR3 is TGTGCCAGCAGCCAAGAGGCGTTTATGCGGGACATACTTACCTTC.

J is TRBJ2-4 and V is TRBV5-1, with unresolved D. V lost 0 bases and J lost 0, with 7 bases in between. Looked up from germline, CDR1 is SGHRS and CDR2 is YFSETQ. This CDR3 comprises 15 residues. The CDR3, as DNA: TGCGCCAGCAGCTTGGCCCCAGAAGCCAAAAACATTCAGTACTTC. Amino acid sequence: CASSLAPEAKNIQYF.

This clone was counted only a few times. The CDR3 bases are TGTGCCAGCACACCAATGGACGGGGACTATGGCTACACCTTC. Translated: CASTPMDGDYGYTF. The chain employs TRBV6-1 and TRBJ1-2; D uncertain. This CDR3 is built from 14 residues. CDR1 is MNHNS and CDR2 is SASEGT in the germline V gene. Trimming stripped 7 bases from V and 3 bases from J, with 15 bases between.

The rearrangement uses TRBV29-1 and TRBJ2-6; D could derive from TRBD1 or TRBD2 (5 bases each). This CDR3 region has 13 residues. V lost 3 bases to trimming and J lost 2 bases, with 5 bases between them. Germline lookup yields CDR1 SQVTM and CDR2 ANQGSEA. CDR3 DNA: TGCAGCGTTGAGGGGGCTGGGGCCAACGTCCTGACTTTC. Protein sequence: CSVEGAGANVLTF. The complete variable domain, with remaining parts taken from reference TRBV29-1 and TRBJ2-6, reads SAVISQKPSRDICQRGTSLTIQCQVDSQVTMMFWYRQQPGQSLTLIATANQGSEATYESGFVIDKFPISRPNLTFSTLTVSNMSPEDSSIYLCSVEGAGANVLTFGAGSRLTVL.

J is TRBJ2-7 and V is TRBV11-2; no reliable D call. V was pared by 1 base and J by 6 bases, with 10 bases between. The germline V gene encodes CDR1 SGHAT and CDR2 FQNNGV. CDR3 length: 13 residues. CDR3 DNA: TGTGCCAGCAGCTTAGGGTCCCCCAGCGAGCAGTACTTC. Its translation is CASSLGSPSEQYF.

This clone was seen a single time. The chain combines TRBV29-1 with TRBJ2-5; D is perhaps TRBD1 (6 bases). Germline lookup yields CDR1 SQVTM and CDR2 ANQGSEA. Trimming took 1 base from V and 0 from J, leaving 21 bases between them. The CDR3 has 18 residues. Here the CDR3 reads CSVEGWAVGATNQETQYF. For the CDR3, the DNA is TGCAGCGTTGAAGGGTGGGCAGTGGGGGCGACTAACCAAGAGACCCAGTACTTC.

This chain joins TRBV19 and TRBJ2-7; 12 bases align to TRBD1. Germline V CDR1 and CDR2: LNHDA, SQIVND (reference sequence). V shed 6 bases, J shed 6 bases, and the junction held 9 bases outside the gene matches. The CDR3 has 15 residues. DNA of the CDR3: TGTGCCAGTAGGGGGAAAGGGACAGGGGGCACCGAGCAGTACTTC. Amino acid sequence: CASRGKGTGGTEQYF.

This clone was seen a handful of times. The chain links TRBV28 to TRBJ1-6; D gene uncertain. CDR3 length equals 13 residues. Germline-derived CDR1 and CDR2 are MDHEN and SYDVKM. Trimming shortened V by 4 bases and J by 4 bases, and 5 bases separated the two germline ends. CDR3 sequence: CASSWQYNSPLHF. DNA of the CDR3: TGTGCCAGCAGTTGGCAATATAATTCACCCCTCCACTTT. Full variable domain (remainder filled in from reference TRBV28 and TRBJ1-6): DVKVTQSSRYLVKRTGEKVFLECVQDMDHENMFWYRQDPGLGLRLIYFSYDVKMKEKGDIPEGYSVSREKKERFSLILESASTNQTSMYLCASSWQYNSPLHFGNGTRLTVT.

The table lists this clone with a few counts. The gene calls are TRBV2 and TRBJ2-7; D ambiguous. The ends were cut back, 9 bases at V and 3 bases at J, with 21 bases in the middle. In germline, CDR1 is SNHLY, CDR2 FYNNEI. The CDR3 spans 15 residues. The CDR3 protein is CASVSVGMTFYEQYF. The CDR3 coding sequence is TGTGCCAGTGTTAGTGTAGGGATGACATTCTACGAGCAGTACTTC.

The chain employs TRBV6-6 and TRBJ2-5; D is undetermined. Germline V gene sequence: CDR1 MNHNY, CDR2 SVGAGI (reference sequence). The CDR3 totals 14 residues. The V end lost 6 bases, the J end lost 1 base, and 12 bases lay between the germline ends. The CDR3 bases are TGTGCCAGCAGCCAGACCATGGGCCAAGAGACCCAGTACTTC. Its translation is CASSQTMGQETQYF.

The CDR3 DNA sequence: TGTGCCAGCAGCCCCCCAGCTGGGGCCAACGTCCTGACTTTC. Its translation: CASSPPAGANVLTF. The J gene is TRBJ2-6, the V gene TRBV16, with D unresolved. V shed 4 bases and J shed 2 bases, with 6 bases lying between them. The CDR3 extends over 14 amino acids. Germline V gives CDR1 KGHSY, CDR2 FQNENV.

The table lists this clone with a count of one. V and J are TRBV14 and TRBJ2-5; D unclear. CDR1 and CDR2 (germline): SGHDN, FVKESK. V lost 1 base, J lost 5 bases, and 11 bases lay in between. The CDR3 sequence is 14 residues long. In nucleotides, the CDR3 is TGTGCCAGCAGCCAAGTTTCTATGGGGGAGACCCAGTACTTC. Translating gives CASSQVSMGETQYF.

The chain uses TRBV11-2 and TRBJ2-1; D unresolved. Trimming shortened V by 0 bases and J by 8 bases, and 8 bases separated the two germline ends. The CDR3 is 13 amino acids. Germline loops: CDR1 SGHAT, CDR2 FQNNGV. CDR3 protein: CASSLDIRDEQFF. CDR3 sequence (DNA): TGTGCCAGCAGCTTAGATATACGGGATGAGCAGTTCTTC.

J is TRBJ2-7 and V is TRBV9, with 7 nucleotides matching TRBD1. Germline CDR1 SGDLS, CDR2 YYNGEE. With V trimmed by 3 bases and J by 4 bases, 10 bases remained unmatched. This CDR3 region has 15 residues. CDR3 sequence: CASSGGAGGLYEQYF. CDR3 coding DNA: TGTGCCAGCAGCGGTGGGGCAGGGGGTTTGTACGAGCAGTACTTC.

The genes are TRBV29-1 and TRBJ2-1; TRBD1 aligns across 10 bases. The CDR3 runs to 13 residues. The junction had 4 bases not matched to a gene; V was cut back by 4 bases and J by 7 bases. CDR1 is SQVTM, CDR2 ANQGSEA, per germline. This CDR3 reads CSVGQGARNEQFF. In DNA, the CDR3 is TGCAGCGTTGGACAGGGGGCGCGGAATGAGCAGTTCTTC.